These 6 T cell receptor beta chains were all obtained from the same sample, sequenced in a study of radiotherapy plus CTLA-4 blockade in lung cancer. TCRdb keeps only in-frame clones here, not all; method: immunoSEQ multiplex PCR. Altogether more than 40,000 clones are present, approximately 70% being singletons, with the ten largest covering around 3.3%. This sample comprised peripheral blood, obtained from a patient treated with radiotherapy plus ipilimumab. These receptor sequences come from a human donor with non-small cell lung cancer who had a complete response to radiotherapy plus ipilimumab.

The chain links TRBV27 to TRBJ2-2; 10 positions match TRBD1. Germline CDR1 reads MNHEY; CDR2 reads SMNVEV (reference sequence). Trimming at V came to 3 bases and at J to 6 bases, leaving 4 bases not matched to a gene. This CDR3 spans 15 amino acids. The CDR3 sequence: CASSFAGQGAGELFF. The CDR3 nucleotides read TGTGCCAGCAGTTTTGCCGGACAGGGGGCCGGGGAGCTGTTTTTT.

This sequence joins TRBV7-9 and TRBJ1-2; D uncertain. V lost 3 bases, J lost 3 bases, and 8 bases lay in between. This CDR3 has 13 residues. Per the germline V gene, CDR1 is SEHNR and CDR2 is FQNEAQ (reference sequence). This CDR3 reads CASSFLGDYGYTF. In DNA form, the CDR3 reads TGTGCCAGCAGCTTTCTGGGAGACTATGGCTACACCTTC.

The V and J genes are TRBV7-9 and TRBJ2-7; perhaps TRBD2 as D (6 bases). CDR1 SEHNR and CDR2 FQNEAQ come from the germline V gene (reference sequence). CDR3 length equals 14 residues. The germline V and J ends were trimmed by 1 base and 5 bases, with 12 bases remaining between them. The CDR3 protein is CASSLVGSRNEQYF. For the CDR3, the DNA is TGTGCCAGCAGCTTAGTCGGGAGTAGGAACGAGCAGTACTTC.

The CDR3 protein is CASSPFMTGAEVGYTF. The CDR3 nucleotides read TGTGCCAGCTCACCCTTTATGACAGGGGCTGAAGTTGGCTACACCTTC. The chain has TRBV18 and TRBJ1-2, with 8 bases lining up with TRBD1. V was clipped by 3 bases and J by 7 bases; unmatched bases: 13. Germline values: CDR1 KGHSH, CDR2 LQKENI. CDR3 size: 16 residues. Full variable domain (missing parts from reference TRBV18 and TRBJ1-2): NAGVMQNPRHLVRRRGQEARLRCSPMKGHSHVYWYRQLPEEGLKFMVYLQKENIIDESGMPKERFSAEFPKEGPSILRIQQVVRGDSAAYFCASSPFMTGAEVGYTFGSGTRLTVV.

CDR3 in amino acids: CASRGPFYGYTF. The CDR3 DNA is TGTGCCAGCAGGGGGCCCTTCTATGGCTACACCTTC. The V and J genes are TRBV27 and TRBJ1-2; tentatively, D is TRBD1 (5 bases). The CDR3 extends over 12 amino acids. V shed 6 bases and J shed 4 bases, with 9 bases lying between them. The germline V gene has CDR1 MNHEY and CDR2 SMNVEV (reference sequence).

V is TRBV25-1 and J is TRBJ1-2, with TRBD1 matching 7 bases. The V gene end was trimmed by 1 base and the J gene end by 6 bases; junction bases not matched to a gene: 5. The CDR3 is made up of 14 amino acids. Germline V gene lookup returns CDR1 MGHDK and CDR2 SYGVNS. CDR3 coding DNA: TGTGCCAGCAGTGAATCGGACAGGCGAGATGGCTACACCTTC. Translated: CASSESDRRDGYTF.